This T cell receptor beta chain was captured by sequencing in a study of vaccination effects on CD4 cells after COVID-19. Study as a whole: Following the second dose by a median of 72 days, the post-vaccine samples were obtained.

This CDR3 contains 14 residues. The germline V and J ends were trimmed by 2 bases and 7 bases, with 14 bases remaining between them. The germline CDR1 and CDR2 sequences are KGHSH and LQKENI. As regards this clone: The antigen is undetermined.

The culture ran for roughly ten days before CD4+ T cells were isolated. Each participant was given two doses of one vaccine (BNT162b2 or mRNA-1273). Previously uninfected by SARS-CoV-2, the vaccine recipients also showed negative nucleocapsid antibodies. In the cultures, half the medium was exchanged for IL-2 medium on days 3 and 7. The data were produced by immunoSEQ multiplex PCR, yet TCRdb's version contains in-frame clones alone and is incomplete. The data hold 30,000 or so clones, with roughly 74% observed a single time. The origin of this receptor is a human donor who received a COVID-19 vaccine. This material consisted of CD4+ T cells from PBMCs cultured without peptide, taken after COVID-19 vaccination. This chain connects TRBV18 to TRBJ1-2, with D unresolved. CDR3 amino acids: CASSPGSGVGGYTF. DNA of the CDR3: TGTGCCAGCTCACCAGGGTCGGGTGTTGGTGGCTACACCTTC.